The clone carrying this T cell receptor (beta chain) was seen a few times. The CDR3 length is 14 residues. The V end lost 1 base, the J end lost 2 bases, and 9 bases lay between the germline ends. CDR1 is SGHTA and CDR2 is FQGNSA in the germline V gene. The data originate from a study of early T cells in non-severe SARS-CoV-2 infection. Researchers attached unique molecular identifiers to individual cDNA molecules. MiXCR was run by TCRdb on the 5' RACE reads, yielding one entry per CDR3 protein. The repertoire holds roughly 54,000 distinct CDR3 sequences, with around 6% as singletons. The sequencing input was whole blood. The receptor's source is an adult who was a healthcare worker with PCR-confirmed SARS-CoV-2 infection or an uninfected control (not recorded which). The V and J genes are TRBV7-2 and TRBJ2-7; D perhaps matches TRBD1 (6 bases). This chain's CDR3 is CASSLEWTAYEQYF. CDR3 DNA sequence: TGTGCCAGCAGCTTAGAGTGGACAGCCTACGAGCAGTACTTC.